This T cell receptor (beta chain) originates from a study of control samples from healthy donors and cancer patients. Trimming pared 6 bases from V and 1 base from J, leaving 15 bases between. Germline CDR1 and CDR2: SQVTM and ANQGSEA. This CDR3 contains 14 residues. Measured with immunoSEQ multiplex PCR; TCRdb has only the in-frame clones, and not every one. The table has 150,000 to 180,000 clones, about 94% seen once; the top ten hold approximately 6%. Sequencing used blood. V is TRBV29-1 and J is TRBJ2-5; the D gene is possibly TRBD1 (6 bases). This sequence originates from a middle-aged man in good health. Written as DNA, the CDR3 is TGCAGCGTCGCAGGGGACGGATCCCAAGAGACCCAGTACTTC. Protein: CSVAGDGSQETQYF.